A selection of T cell receptor beta chains follows, all from one sample in a study of blood T cells in healthy people across ages. TCRdb re-called the 5' RACE reads with MiXCR, one entry per CDR3 protein. The table records some 1,800,000 distinct CDR3 sequences, about two fifths of them present only once. Sequenced material: blood. Receptors were obtained from a human donor in good health. Each CDR3 is given without its conserved first and last residue. Fields, in order: V gene, J gene, CDR3 protein.

v_call: TRBV7-3; j_call: TRBJ1-6; cdr3_aa: ASSLFARGNSPLH
v_call: TRBV10-3; j_call: TRBJ2-1; cdr3_aa: AISGGDFGSHNEQF
v_call: TRBV5-1; j_call: TRBJ1-4; cdr3_aa: ASSPETNGKLF
v_call: TRBV28; j_call: TRBJ2-3; cdr3_aa: ASSFLQSTDTQY
v_call: TRBV4-3; j_call: TRBJ2-1; cdr3_aa: ASSHLPGLAGGSSYNEQF
v_call: TRBV12-3/TRBV12-4; j_call: -; cdr3_aa: ASSLLRGGQVEQY
v_call: TRBV9; j_call: TRBJ2-7; cdr3_aa: ASSVNSNYEQY
v_call: TRBV10-3; j_call: -; cdr3_aa: ATTTGTRYEQY
v_call: TRBV7-2; j_call: TRBJ1-2; cdr3_aa: ASSLAGTAPYGYT
v_call: TRBV5-1; j_call: TRBJ1-1; cdr3_aa: ASSLPGGLEAEAF
v_call: TRBV28; j_call: TRBJ1-2; cdr3_aa: ASRFRGDYT